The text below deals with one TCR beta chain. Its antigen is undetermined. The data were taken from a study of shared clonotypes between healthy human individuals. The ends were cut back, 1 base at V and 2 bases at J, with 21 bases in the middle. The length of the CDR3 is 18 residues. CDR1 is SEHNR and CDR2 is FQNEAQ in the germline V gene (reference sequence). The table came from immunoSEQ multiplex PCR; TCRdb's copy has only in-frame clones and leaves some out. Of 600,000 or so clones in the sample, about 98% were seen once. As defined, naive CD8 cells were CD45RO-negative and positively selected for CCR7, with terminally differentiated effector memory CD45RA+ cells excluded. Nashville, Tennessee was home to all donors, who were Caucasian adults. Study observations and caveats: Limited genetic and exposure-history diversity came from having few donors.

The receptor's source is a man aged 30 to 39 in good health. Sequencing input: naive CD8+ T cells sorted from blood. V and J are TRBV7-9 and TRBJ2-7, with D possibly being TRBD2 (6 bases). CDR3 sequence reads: CASSLDREASFLTYEQYF. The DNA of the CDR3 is TGTGCCAGCAGCTTAGATAGGGAGGCTAGCTTCCTCACCTACGAGCAGTACTTC. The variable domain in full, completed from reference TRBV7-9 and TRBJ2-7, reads DTGVSQNPRHKITKRGQNVTFRCDPISEHNRLYWYRQTLGQGPEFLTYFQNEAQLEKSRLLSDRFSAERPKGSFSTLEIQRTEQGDSAMYLCASSLDREASFLTYEQYFGPGTRLTVT.